This TCR beta chain was found in a study of circulating and synovial CD4+ cells in juvenile arthritis. In regard to this clone: The antigen is undetermined.

Profiling relied on immunoSEQ multiplex PCR, and the TCRdb table lists in-frame clones only, not all of them. The sample yields tens of thousands of clones, 90% to 95% seen once. The CDR3 spans 16 residues. Germline V CDR1 and CDR2: KGHSH, LQKENI. Trimming pared 2 bases from V and 10 bases from J, leaving 18 bases between. Study-level points and caveats: Some such blood samples were as oligoclonal as synovium. Circulating pathogenic-like and bulk T cells looked alike by Vbeta family usage. CPL versus bulk CD4 samples: T cell genome counts differed by at least an order of magnitude.

This TCR was sampled from a human donor with juvenile idiopathic arthritis. Sequencing used CD4+ T cells from blood. V gene TRBV18 combines with J gene TRBJ1-6, with D tentatively TRBD1 (6 bases). The DNA for the CDR3 is TGTGCCAGCTCACCAAGGCAGGGGCGTATTGAATCACCCCTCCACTTT. Translating gives CASSPRQGRIESPLHF.